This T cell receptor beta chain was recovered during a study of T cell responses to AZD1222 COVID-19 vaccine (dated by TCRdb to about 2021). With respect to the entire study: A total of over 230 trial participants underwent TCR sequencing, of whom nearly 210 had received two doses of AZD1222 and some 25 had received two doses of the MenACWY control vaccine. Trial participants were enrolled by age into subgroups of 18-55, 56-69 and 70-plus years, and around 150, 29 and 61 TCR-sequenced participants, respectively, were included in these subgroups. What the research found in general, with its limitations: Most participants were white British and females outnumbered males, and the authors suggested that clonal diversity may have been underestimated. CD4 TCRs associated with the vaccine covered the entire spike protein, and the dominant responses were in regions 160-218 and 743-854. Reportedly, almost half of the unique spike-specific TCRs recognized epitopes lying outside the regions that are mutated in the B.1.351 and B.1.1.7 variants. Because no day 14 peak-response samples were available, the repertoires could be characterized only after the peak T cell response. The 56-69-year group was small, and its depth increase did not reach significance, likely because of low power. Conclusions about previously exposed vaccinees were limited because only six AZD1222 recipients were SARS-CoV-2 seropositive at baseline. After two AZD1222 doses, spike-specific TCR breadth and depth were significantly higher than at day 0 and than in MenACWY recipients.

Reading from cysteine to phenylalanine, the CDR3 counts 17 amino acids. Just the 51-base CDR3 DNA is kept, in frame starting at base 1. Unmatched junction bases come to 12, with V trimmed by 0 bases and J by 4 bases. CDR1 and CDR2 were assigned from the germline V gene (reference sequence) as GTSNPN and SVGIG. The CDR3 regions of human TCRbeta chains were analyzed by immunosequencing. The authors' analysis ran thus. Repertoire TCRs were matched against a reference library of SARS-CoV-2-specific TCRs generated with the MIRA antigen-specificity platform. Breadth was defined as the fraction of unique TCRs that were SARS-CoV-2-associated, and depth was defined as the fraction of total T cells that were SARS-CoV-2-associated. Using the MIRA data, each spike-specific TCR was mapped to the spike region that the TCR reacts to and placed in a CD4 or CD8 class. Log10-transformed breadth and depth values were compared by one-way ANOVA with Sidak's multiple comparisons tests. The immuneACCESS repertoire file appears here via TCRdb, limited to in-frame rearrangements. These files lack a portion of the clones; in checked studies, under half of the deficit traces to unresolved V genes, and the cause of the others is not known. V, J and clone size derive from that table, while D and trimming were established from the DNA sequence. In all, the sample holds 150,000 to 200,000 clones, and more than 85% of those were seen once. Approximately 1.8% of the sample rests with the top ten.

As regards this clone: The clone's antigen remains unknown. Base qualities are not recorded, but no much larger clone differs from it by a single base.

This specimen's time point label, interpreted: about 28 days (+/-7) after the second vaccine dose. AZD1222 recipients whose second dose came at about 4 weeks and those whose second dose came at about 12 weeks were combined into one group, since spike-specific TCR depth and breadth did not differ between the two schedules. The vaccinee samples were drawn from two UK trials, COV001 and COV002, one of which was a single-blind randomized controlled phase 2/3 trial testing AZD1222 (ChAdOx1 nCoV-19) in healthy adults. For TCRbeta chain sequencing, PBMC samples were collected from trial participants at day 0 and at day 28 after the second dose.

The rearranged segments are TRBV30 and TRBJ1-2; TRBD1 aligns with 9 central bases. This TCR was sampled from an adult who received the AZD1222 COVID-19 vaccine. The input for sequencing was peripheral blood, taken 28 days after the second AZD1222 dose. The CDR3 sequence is CAWSVPGQGNSPYGYTF. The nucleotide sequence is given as TGTGCCTGGAGTGTACCGGGACAGGGCAATTCACCCTATGGCTACACCTTC. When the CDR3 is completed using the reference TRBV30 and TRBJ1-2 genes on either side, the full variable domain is SQTIHQWPATLVQPVGSPLSLECTVEGTSNPNLYWYRQAAGRGLQLLFYSVGIGQISSEVPQNLSASRPQDRQFILSSKKLLLSDSGFYLCAWSVPGQGNSPYGYTFGSGTRLTVV.